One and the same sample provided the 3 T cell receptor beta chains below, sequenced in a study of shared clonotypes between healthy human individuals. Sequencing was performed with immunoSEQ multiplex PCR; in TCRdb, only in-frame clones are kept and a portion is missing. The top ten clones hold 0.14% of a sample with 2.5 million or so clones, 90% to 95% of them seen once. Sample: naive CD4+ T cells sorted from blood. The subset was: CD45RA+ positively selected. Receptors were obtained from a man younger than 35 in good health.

The CDR3 sequence is CASREPGTGSHEQYF. The CDR3 DNA reads as TGTGCCAGCAGAGAGCCCGGGACAGGGTCCCACGAGCAGTACTTC. This rearrangement joins TRBV2 to TRBJ2-7, with 9 bases identical to TRBD1. V lost 6 bases and J lost 5; bases outside the gene matches: 11. The CDR3 sequence is 15 residues long. Germline V gene sequence: CDR1 SNHLY, CDR2 FYNNEI.

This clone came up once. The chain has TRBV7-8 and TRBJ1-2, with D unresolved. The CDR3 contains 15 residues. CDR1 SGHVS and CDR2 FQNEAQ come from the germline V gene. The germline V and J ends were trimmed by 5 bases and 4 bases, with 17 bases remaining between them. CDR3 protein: CASSPNYYSGYGYTF. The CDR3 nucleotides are TGTGCCAGCAGCCCCAACTACTATTCGGGCTATGGCTACACCTTC.

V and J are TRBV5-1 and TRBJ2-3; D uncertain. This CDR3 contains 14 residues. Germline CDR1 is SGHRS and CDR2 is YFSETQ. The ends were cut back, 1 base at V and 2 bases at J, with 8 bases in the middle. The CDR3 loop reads CASSLNGDTDTQYF. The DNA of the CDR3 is TGCGCCAGCAGCTTGAACGGAGACACAGATACGCAGTATTTT. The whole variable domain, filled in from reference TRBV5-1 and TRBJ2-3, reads KAGVTQTPRYLIKTRGQQVTLSCSPISGHRSVSWYQQTPGQGLQFLFEYFSETQRNKGNFPGRFSGRQFSNSRSEMNVSTLELGDSALYLCASSLNGDTDTQYFGPGTRLTVL.